This T cell receptor (beta chain) was observed in a study of cytomegalovirus exposure and HLA in healthy donors. Broader study findings: The authors later found most CMV-associated TCR beta chains appeared HLA-restricted. The study reported that TCR beta sequences accurately predicted HLA-A and HLA-B alleles in most subjects.

The PCR employed 60 Vbeta primers together with 13 Jbeta primers. Sequenced by immunoSEQ multiplex PCR; TCRdb stores in-frame clones only, minus some. The sample yields about 200,000 clones, 65% to 90% seen once. Note on this clone: Its target is unknown.

This sequence originates from a girl aged 10 to 17 in good health and CMV-seronegative. The sequenced material came from PBMCs.

The CDR3 nucleotides read TGCGCCTCGGGCGGGTTGAACTCCTACGAGCAGTACTTC. Its protein product is CASGGLNSYEQYF. The genes are TRBV5-1 and TRBJ2-7; a possible D gene is TRBD2 (5 bases). The CDR3 runs 13 residues. Between the trimmed V and J ends, which lost 10 bases and 0 bases, there was a span of 14 bases. Per the germline V gene, CDR1 is SGHRS and CDR2 is YFSETQ.